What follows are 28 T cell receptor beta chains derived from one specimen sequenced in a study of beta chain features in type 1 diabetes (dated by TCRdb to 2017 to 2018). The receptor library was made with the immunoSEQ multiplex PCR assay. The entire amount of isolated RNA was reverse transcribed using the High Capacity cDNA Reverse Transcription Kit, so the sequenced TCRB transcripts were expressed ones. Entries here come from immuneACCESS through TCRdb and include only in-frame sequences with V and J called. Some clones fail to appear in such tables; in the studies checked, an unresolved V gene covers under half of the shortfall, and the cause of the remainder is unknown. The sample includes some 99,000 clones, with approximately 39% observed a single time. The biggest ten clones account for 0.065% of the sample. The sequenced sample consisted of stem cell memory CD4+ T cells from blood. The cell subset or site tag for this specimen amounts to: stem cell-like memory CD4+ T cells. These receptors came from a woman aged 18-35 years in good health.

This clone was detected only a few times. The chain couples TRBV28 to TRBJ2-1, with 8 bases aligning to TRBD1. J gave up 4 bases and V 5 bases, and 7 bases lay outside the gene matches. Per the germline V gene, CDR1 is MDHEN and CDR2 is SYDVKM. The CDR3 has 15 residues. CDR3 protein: CASSALGQGYNEQFF. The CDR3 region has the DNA TGTGCCAGCAGTGCCCTAGGACAGGGTTACAATGAGCAGTTCTTC. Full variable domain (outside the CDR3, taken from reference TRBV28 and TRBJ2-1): DVKVTQSSRYLVKRTGEKVFLECVQDMDHENMFWYRQDPGLGLRLIYFSYDVKMKEKGDIPEGYSVSREKKERFSLILESASTNQTSMYLCASSALGQGYNEQFFGPGTRLTVL.

CDR3 amino acids: CASSQGARNEQFF. In nucleotides, the CDR3 is TGTGCCAGCAGCCAAGGTGCCAGGAATGAGCAGTTCTTC. The chain uses TRBV4-2 and TRBJ2-1; D remains ambiguous. The CDR3 extends over 13 amino acids. The germline V and J ends were trimmed by 1 base and 7 bases, with 8 bases remaining between them. From germline, CDR1 is LGHNA and CDR2 YNFKEQ.

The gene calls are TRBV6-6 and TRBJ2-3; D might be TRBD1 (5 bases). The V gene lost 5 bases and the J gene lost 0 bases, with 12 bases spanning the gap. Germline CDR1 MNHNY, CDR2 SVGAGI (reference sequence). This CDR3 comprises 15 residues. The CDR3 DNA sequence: TGTGCCAGCAGTCAGGGCCGGCCGAGCACAGATACGCAGTATTTT. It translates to CASSQGRPSTDTQYF.

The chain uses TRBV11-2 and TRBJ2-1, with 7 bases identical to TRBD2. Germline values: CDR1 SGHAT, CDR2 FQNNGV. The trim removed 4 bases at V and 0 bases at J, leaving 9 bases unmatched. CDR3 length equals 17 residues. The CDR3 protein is CASSSDWGGSSYNEQFF. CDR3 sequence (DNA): TGTGCCAGCAGCTCTGACTGGGGAGGGAGCTCCTACAATGAGCAGTTCTTC. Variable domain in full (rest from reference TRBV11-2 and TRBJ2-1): EAGVAQSPRYKIIEKRQSVAFWCNPISGHATLYWYQQILGQGPKLLIQFQNNGVVDDSQLPKDRFSAERLKGVDSTLKIQPAKLEDSAVYLCASSSDWGGSSYNEQFFGPGTRLTVL.

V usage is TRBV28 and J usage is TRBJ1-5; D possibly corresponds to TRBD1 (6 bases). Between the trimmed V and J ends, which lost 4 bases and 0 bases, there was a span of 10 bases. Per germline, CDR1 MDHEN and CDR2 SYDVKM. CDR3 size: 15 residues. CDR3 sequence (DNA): TGTGCCAGCAGTTCGGTCAGGGGTAGCAATCAGCCCCAGCATTTT. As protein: CASSSVRGSNQPQHF.

The CDR3 nucleotides are TGCAGTGCCAGCGCGGAGACCCAGTACTTC. This translates into CSASAETQYF. This chain joins TRBV20-1 and TRBJ2-5, with D unresolved. The ends were cut back, 6 bases at V and 5 bases at J, with 7 bases in the middle. CDR1 is DFQATT, CDR2 SNEGSKA, per germline (reference sequence). The CDR3 has 10 residues.

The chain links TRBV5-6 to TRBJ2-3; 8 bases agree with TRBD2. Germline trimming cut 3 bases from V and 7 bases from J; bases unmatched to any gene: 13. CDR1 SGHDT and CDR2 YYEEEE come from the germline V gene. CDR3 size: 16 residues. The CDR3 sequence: CASSSRLLAGRNTQYF. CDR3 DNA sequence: TGTGCCAGCAGCTCCCGACTTCTAGCGGGTCGCAATACGCAGTATTTT.

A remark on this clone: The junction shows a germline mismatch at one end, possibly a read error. The CDR3 spells CASSPGTGGSYEQYF. The CDR3 DNA reads as TGTGCTAGCAGCCCAGGGACAGGGGGATCCTACGAGCAGTACTTC. The chain employs TRBV7-7 and TRBJ2-7; the match to TRBD1 covers 11 bases. The CDR3 sequence is 15 residues long. CDR1 is SSHAT, CDR2 FNYEAQ, per germline (reference sequence).

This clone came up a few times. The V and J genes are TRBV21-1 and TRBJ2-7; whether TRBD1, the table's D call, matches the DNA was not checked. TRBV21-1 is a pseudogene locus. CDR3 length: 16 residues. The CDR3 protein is CASSRTGTKVTYEQYF. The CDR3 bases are TGTGCCAGCAGCAGAACCGGGACAAAGGTAACCTACGAGCAGTACTTC.

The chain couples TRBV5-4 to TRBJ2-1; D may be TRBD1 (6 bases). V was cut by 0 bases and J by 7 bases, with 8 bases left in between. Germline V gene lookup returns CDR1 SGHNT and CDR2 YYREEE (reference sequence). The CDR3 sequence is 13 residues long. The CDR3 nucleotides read TGTGCCAGCAGCTTGGGCAGGGGTAATGAGCAGTTCTTC. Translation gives CASSLGRGNEQFF.

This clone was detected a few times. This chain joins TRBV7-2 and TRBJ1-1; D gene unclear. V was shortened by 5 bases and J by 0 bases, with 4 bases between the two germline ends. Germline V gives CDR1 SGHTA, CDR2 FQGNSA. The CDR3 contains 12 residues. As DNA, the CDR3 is TGTGCCAGCAGCCTCCTGAACACTGAAGCTTTCTTT. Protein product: CASSLLNTEAFF. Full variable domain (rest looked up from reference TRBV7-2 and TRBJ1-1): GAGVSQSPSNKVTEKGKDVELRCDPISGHTALYWYRQSLGQGLEFLIYFQGNSAPDKSGLPSDRFSAERTGGSVSTLTIQRTQQEDSAVYLCASSLLNTEAFFGQGTRLTVV.

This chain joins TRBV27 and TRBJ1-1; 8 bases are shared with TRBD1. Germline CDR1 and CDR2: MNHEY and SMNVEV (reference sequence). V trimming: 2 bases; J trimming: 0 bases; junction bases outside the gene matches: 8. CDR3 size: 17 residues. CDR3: CASSLRGQVTMNTEAFF. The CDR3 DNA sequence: TGTGCCAGCAGTTTAAGGGGACAGGTAACCATGAACACTGAAGCTTTCTTT.

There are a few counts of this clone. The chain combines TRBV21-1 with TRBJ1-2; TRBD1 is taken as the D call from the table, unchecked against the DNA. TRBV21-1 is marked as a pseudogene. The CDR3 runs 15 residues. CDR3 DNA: TGTGCCAGCAGCCCATGCCCCAGGGCGGACTATGGCTACACCTTC. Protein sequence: CASSPCPRADYGYTF.

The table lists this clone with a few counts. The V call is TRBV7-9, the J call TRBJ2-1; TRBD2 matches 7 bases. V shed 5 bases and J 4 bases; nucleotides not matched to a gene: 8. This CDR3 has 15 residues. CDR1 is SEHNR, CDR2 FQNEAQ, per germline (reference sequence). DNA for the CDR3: TGTGCCAGCAGCCAGAGAGAGCGGGGTTACAATGAGCAGTTCTTC. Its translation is CASSQRERGYNEQFF.

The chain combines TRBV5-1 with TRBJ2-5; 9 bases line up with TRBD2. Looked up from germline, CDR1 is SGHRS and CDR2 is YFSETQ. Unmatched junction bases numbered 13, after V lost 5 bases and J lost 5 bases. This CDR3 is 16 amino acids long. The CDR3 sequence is CASRPEIAGVWETQYF. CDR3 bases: TGCGCCAGCAGACCCGAAATAGCGGGAGTCTGGGAGACCCAGTACTTC.

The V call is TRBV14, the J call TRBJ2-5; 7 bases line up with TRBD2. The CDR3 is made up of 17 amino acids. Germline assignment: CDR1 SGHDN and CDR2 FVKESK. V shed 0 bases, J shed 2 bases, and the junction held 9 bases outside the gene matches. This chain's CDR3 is CASSQDYRGRAQETQYF. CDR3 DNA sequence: TGTGCCAGCAGCCAAGATTACCGAGGGAGGGCTCAAGAGACCCAGTACTTC.

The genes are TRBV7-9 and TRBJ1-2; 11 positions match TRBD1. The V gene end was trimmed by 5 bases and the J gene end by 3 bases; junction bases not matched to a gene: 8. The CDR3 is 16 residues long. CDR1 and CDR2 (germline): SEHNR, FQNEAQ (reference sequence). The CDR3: CASSPAGTGGDYGYTF. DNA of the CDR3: TGTGCCAGCAGCCCAGCCGGGACAGGGGGAGACTATGGCTACACCTTC.

This CDR3 is CASSLEGGRRSTEAFF. The CDR3 DNA reads TGTGCCAGCAGCTTGGAAGGGGGACGGAGGAGCACTGAAGCTTTCTTT. The chain employs TRBV5-6 and TRBJ1-1, with a weak D call TRBD1 (6 bases). This CDR3 is built from 16 residues. Germline values: CDR1 SGHDT, CDR2 YYEEEE. V gave up 0 bases and J gave up 4 bases, with 16 bases separating them. The full variable domain, with the rest looked up from reference TRBV5-6 and TRBJ1-1, is DAGVTQSPTHLIKTRGQQVTLRCSPKSGHDTVSWYQQALGQGPQFIFQYYEEEERQRGNFPDRFSGHQFPNYSSELNVNALLLGDSALYLCASSLEGGRRSTEAFFGQGTRLTVV.

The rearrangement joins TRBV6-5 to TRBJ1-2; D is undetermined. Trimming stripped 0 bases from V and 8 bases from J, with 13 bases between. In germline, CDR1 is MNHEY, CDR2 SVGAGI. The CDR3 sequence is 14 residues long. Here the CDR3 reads CASSYSPSIPGYTF. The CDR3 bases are TGTGCCAGCAGTTACTCCCCCTCTATCCCCGGCTACACCTTC.

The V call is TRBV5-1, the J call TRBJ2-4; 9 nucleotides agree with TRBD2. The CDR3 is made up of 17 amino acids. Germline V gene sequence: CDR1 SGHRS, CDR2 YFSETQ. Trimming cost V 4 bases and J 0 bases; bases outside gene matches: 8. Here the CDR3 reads CASSSLAGTIAKNIQYF. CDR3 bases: TGCGCCAGCAGCAGCCTAGCGGGAACTATAGCCAAAAACATTCAGTACTTC.

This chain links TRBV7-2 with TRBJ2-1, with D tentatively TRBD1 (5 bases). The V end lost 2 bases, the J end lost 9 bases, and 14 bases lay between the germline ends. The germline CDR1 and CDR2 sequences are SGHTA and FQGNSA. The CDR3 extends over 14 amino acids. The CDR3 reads CASSLSPRASEQFF. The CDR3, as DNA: TGTGCCAGCAGCTTATCCCCCAGGGCGTCTGAGCAGTTCTTC.

CDR3 in amino acids: CASLRDSLDTEAFF. The DNA for the CDR3 is TGTGCCTCCCTAAGGGACTCTTTGGACACTGAAGCTTTCTTT. The chain carries TRBV19 and TRBJ1-1; D might be TRBD1 (5 bases). The V gene's germline CDR1 is LNHDA and CDR2 SQIVND (reference sequence). The CDR3 is 14 amino acids. V lost 11 bases and J 3 bases, leaving 19 bases between the germline ends. Supplemented by reference TRBV19 and TRBJ1-1, the full variable domain reads DGGITQSPKYLFRKEGQNVTLSCEQNLNHDAMYWYRQDPGQGLRLIYYSQIVNDFQKGDIAEGYSVSREKKESFPLTVTSAQKNPTAFYLCASLRDSLDTEAFFGQGTRLTVV.

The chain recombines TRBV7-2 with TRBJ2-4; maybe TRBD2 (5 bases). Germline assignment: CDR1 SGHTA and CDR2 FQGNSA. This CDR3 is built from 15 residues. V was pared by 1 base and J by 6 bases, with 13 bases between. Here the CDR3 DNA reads TGTGCCAGCAGCTTAGATCCGGGAAGGGTAAACATTCAGTACTTC. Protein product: CASSLDPGRVNIQYF. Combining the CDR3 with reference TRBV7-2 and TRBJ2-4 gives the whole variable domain GAGVSQSPSNKVTEKGKDVELRCDPISGHTALYWYRQSLGQGLEFLIYFQGNSAPDKSGLPSDRFSAERTGGSVSTLTIQRTQQEDSAVYLCASSLDPGRVNIQYFGAGTRLSVL.

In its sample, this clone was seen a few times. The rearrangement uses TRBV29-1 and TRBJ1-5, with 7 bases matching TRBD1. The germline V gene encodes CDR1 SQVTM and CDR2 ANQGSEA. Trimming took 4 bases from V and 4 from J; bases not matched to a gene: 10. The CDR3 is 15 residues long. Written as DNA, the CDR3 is TGCAGCGTTGGAACCGGGACAGAAAAAAATCAGCCCCAGCATTTT. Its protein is CSVGTGTEKNQPQHF.

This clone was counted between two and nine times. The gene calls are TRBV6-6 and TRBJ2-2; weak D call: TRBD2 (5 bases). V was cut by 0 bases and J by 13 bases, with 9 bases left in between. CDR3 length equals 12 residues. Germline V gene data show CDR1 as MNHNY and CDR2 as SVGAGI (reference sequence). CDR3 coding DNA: TGTGCCAGCAGTTACTCAGCTCGGGGGCTGTTTTTT. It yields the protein CASSYSARGLFF.

The CDR3 reads CASSYGAGTEAFF. The CDR3 region has the DNA TGTGCCAGCAGTTACGGGGCAGGCACTGAAGCTTTCTTT. The chain employs TRBV6-5 and TRBJ1-1; weak D call: TRBD1 (5 bases). Deletions cut 2 bases from V and 4 bases from J, with 8 bases between. The CDR3 totals 13 residues. Per the germline V gene, CDR1 is MNHEY and CDR2 is SVGAGI.

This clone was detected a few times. CDR3 sequence: CASSPGLGQGNYGYTF. CDR3 bases: TGTGCCAGCAGCCCCGGATTGGGACAGGGCAACTATGGCTACACCTTC. V is TRBV7-9 and J is TRBJ1-2; 9 bases align to TRBD1. This CDR3 contains 16 residues. The J segment lost 2 bases and the V segment lost 5 bases, leaving 9 bases of the junction unmatched. Germline CDR1 is SEHNR and CDR2 is FQNEAQ (reference sequence).

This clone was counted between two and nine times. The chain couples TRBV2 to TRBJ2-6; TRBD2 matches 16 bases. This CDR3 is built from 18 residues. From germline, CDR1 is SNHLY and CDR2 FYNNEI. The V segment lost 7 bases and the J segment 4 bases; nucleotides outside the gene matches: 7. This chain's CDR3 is CASNRGLAGGPGANVLTF. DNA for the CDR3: TGTGCCAGCAACCGGGGACTAGCGGGAGGGCCCGGGGCCAACGTCCTGACTTTC.